This is a list of T cell receptor beta chains from one sample in a study of blood T cell repertoires in COVID-19. Assay used: immunoSEQ multiplex PCR; TCRdb lists only in-frame clones, some missing. The data show about 200,000 clones, roughly 85% seen once. Sequences were obtained from peripheral blood. These receptors were collected from a man between 60 and 70 years old with active or convalescent COVID-19. The CDR3 runs from the conserved cysteine through the conserved F or W. Fields, in order: J gene, D gene, V gene, clone size, CDR3 DNA, CDR3 protein. A D gene is named only where the DNA matches it firmly. Some rows mark clone size as missing; the rest say once, few, many or name a class of expanded clone.

TRBJ2-1	TRBD2	TRBV14	.	TGTGCCAGCAGCCCTGGACTAGCGACAAATGAGCAGTTCTTC	CASSPGLATNEQFF
TRBJ1-4	TRBD1	TRBV5-6	.	TGTGCCAGCAGCCATGGGACAGGGGTAGAAAAACTGTTTTTT	CASSHGTGVEKLFF
TRBJ2-5	.	TRBV7-7	.	TGTGCCAGCAGCTTAGGGGGACTCCGGCAGGAGACCCAGTACTTC	CASSLGGLRQETQYF
TRBJ2-3	TRBD2	TRBV6-1	.	TGTGCCAGCAGTGACAGCGGGGGAGTAGATACGCAGTATTTT	CASSDSGGVDTQYF
TRBJ1-2	TRBD1	TRBV6-5	.	TGTGCCAGCAGTTCCCCCCTTCGTAGCAGGGGGCCCGGCTACACCTTC	CASSSPLRSRGPGYTF
TRBJ2-7	.	TRBV18	.	TGTGCCAGCTCACCACGCCAGGCCCCCTACGAGCAGTACTTC	CASSPRQAPYEQYF
TRBJ2-2	.	TRBV5-1	once	TGCGCCAGCAGCGTATTGTCGGGGGCCGGGGAGCTGTTTTTT	CASSVLSGAGELFF
TRBJ2-1	TRBD2	TRBV4-1	.	TGCGCCAGCAGCCAAGAAGGCGGCGGGGGCTCCTACAATGAGCAGTTCTTC	CASSQEGGGGSYNEQFF
TRBJ1-6	.	TRBV19	.	TGTGCCAGTAGTCCACGGACAGAAAATTCACCCCTCCACTTT	CASSPRTENSPLHF
TRBJ2-1	TRBD1	TRBV7-9	.	TGTGCCAGCAGGCCAGGGACAGGCAGATACAATGAGCAGTTCTTC	CASRPGTGRYNEQFF
TRBJ1-2	TRBD1	TRBV30	.	TGTGCCTGGAGTTTAGGACAGGCCTGGGGTGGCTACACCTTC	CAWSLGQAWGGYTF
TRBJ1-6	.	TRBV6-2/TRBV6-3	.	TGTGCCAGCAGTCGAGATTCACCCCTCCACTTT	CASSRDSPLHF
TRBJ2-5	TRBD2	TRBV5-4	.	TGTGCCAGCAGCTACCGGGGGGGGAAAGAGACCCAGTACTTC	CASSYRGGKETQYF
TRBJ2-3	TRBD2	TRBV11-2	.	TGTGCCAGCAGCCGTAAAGGAGCGGGGGGAAGGGGAGATACGCAGTATTTT	CASSRKGAGGRGDTQYF